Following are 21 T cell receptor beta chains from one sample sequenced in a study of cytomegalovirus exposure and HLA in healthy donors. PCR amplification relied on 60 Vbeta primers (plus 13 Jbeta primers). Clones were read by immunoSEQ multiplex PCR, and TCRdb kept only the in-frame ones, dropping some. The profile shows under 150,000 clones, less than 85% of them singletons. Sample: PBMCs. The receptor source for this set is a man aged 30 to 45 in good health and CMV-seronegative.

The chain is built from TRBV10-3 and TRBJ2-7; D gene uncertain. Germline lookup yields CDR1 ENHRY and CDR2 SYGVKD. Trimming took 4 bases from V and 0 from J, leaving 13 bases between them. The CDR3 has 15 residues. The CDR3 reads CAISVGPRASYEQYF. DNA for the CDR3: TGTGCCATCAGTGTCGGTCCTCGTGCCTCCTACGAGCAGTACTTC.

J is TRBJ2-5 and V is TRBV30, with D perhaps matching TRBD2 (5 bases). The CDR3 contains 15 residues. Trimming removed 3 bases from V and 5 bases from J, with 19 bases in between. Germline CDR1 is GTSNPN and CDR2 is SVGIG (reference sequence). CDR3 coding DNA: TGTGCCTGGAGCCGCCTGTCTGGGCCGGGGGAGACCCAGTACTTC. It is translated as CAWSRLSGPGETQYF.

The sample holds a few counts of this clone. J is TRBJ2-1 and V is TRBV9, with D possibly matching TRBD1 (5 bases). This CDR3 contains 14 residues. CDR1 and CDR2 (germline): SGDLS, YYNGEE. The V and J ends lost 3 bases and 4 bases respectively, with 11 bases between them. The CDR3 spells CASSERTNYNEQFF. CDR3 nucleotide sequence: TGTGCCAGCAGCGAACGGACAAATTACAATGAGCAGTTCTTC. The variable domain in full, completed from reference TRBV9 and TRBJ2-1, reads DSGVTQTPKHLITATGQRVTLRCSPRSGDLSVYWYQQSLDQGLQFLIQYYNGEERAKGNILERFSAQQFPDLHSELNLSSLELGDSALYFCASSERTNYNEQFFGPGTRLTVL.

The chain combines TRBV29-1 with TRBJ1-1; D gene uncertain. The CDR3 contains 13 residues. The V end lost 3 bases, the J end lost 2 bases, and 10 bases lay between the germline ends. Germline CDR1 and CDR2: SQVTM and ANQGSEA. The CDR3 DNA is TGCAGCGTTGATTTCAGAAGAAACACTGAAGCTTTCTTT. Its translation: CSVDFRRNTEAFF.

The CDR3 coding sequence is TGTGCCATCACGGCGGGAGTGGTCACCGGGGAGCTGTTTTTT. Its translation: CAITAGVVTGELFF. This chain joins TRBV10-3 and TRBJ2-2; 7 bases agree with TRBD2. CDR1 ENHRY and CDR2 SYGVKD come from the germline V gene. With 7 bases clipped from V and 4 bases from J, the junction kept 6 bases outside the gene matches. The CDR3 has 14 amino acids.

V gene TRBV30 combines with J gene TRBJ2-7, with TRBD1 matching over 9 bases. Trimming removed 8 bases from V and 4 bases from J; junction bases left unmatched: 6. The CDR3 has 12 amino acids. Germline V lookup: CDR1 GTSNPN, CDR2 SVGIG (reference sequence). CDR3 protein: CARGQGKYEQYF. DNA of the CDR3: TGTGCCCGGGGACAGGGTAAATACGAGCAGTACTTC.

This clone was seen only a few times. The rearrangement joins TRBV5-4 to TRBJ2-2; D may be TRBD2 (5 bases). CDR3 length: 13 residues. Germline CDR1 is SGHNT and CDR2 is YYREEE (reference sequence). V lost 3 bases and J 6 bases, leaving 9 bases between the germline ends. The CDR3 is CASSWESAGELFF. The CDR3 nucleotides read TGTGCCAGCAGCTGGGAGAGCGCCGGGGAGCTGTTTTTT.

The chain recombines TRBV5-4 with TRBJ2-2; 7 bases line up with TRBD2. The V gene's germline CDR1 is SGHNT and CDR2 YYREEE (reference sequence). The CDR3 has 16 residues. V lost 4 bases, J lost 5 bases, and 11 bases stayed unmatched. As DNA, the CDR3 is TGTGCCAGCAGCCCTAATAAGACTAGCCCTACCGGGGAGCTGTTTTTT. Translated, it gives CASSPNKTSPTGELFF.

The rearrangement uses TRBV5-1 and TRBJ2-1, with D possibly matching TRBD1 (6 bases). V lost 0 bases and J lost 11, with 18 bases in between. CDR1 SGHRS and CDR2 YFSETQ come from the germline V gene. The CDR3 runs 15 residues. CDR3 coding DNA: TGCGCCAGCAGCTTGGCCTTAATACAGACAGGTCAGCAGTTCTTC. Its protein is CASSLALIQTGQQFF.

In DNA form, the CDR3 reads TGTGCCAGCAGCACAACTAGCGGGAGATCGTACGAGCAGTACTTC. This encodes CASSTTSGRSYEQYF. The chain joins TRBV9 to TRBJ2-7; 11 nucleotides align to TRBD2. The CDR3 extends over 15 amino acids. J lost 4 bases, V lost 4 bases, and 7 bases had no gene match. CDR1 and CDR2 from the germline V gene are SGDLS and YYNGEE.

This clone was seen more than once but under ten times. The CDR3 bases are TGTGCCAGCAGCTTCCCTCGAGCAGGTTCAGGCGGGATCATTACAGATACGCAGTATTTT. Its protein product is CASSFPRAGSGGIITDTQYF. V usage is TRBV7-8 and J usage is TRBJ2-3; tentatively, D is TRBD2 (6 bases). Trimming took 3 bases from V and 3 from J, leaving 28 bases between them. The CDR3 extends over 20 amino acids. Germline V gene lookup returns CDR1 SGHVS and CDR2 FQNEAQ. Filled out from reference TRBV7-8 and TRBJ2-3, the complete variable domain reads GAGVSQSPRYKVAKRGQDVALRCDPISGHVSLFWYQQALGQGPEFLTYFQNEAQLDKSGLPSDRFFAERPEGSVSTLKIQRTQQEDSAVYLCASSFPRAGSGGIITDTQYFGPGTRLTVL.

CDR3: CASIGVRETQYF. DNA for the CDR3: TGTGCCAGCATAGGAGTAAGGGAGACCCAGTACTTC. The chain employs TRBV6-5 and TRBJ2-5, with no clear D. V was clipped by 7 bases and J by 5 bases, with 11 bases between them. CDR1 MNHEY and CDR2 SVGAGI come from the germline V gene. The CDR3 runs 12 residues.

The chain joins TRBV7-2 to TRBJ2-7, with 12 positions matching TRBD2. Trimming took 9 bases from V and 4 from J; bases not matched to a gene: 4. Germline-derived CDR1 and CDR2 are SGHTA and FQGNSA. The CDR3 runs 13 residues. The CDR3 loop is CASRTSGMYEQYF. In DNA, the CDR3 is TGTGCCAGTAGGACTAGCGGGATGTACGAGCAGTACTTC.

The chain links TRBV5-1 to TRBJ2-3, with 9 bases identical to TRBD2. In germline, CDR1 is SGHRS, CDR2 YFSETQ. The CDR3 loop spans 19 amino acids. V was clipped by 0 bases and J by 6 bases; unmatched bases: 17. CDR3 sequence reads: CASSLAVTSGTPFFDTQYF. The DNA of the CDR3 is TGCGCCAGCAGCTTGGCCGTGACTAGCGGAACTCCTTTTTTCGATACGCAGTATTTT.

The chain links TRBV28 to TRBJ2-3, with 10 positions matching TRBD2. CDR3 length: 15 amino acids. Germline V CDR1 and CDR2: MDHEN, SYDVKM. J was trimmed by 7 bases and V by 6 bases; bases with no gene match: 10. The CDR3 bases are TGTGCCAGCAGCGGAGGCCTAGCGGGAGTTTATACGCAGTATTTT. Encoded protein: CASSGGLAGVYTQYF.

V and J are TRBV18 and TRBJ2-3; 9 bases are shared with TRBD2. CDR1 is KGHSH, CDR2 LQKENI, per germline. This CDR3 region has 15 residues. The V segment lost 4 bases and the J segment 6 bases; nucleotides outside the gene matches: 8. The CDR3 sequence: CASSRVAGVGDTQYF. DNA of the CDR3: TGTGCCAGCTCACGGGTAGCGGGAGTTGGGGATACGCAGTATTTT.

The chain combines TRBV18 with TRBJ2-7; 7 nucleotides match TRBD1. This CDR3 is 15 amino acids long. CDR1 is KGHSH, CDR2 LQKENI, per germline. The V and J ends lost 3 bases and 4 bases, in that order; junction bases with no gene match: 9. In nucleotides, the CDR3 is TGTGCCAGCTCACCGGTCACAGGGGTCGGGTACGAGCAGTACTTC. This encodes CASSPVTGVGYEQYF.

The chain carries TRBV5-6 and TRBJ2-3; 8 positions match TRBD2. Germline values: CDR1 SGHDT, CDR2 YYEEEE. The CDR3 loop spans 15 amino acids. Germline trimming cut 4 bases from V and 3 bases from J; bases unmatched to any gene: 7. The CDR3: CASSLTGLGTDTQYF. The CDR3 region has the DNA TGTGCCAGCAGCCTAACGGGACTAGGTACAGATACGCAGTATTTT.

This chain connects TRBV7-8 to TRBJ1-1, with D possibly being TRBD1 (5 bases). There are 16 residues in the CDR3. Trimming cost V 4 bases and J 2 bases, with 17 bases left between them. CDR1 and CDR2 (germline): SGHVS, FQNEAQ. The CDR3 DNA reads TGTGCCAGCAGCTCCCGCAACCGACAGACAAACACTGAAGCTTTCTTT. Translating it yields CASSSRNRQTNTEAFF.

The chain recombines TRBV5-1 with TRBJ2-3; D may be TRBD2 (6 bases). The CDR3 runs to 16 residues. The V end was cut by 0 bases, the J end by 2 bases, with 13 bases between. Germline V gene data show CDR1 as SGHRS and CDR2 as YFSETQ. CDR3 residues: CASSLALASATDTQYF. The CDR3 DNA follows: TGCGCCAGCAGCTTGGCGCTGGCTAGCGCCACAGATACGCAGTATTTT. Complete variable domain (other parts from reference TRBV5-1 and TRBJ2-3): KAGVTQTPRYLIKTRGQQVTLSCSPISGHRSVSWYQQTPGQGLQFLFEYFSETQRNKGNFPGRFSGRQFSNSRSEMNVSTLELGDSALYLCASSLALASATDTQYFGPGTRLTVL.

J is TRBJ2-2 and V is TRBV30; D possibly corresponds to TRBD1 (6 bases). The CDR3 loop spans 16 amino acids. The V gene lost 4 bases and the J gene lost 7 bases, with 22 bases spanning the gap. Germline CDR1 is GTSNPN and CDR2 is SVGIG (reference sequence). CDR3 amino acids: CAWIGVQGRKNGELFF. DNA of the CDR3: TGTGCCTGGATAGGGGTTCAGGGGAGAAAAAACGGGGAGCTGTTTTTT. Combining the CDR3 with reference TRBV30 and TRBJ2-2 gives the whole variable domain SQTIHQWPATLVQPVGSPLSLECTVEGTSNPNLYWYRQAAGRGLQLLFYSVGIGQISSEVPQNLSASRPQDRQFILSSKKLLLSDSGFYLCAWIGVQGRKNGELFFGEGSRLTVL.